This passage covers 10 T cell receptor beta chains from one sample sequenced in a study of T cells in Graves' hyperthyroidism and ophthalmopathy. TCR beta CDR3 sequences were amplified from RNA transcripts. An initial round of RT-PCR targeting the TCR CDR3 relied on the HTBI primer set. TCRdb re-called the multiplex PCR reads through MiXCR, storing one row per CDR3 protein. The sample consists of hundreds of thousands of distinct CDR3 sequences, 15% to 18% of them appearing once. Input material: blood. These receptor sequences come from a woman under 30 with Graves' hyperthyroidism that later progressed to Graves' ophthalmopathy.

The CDR3 is CASSRAAEGNEQFF. The CDR3 DNA sequence: TGTGCCAGCTCACGGGCGGCAGAGGGGAATGAGCAGTTCTTC. The chain recombines TRBV18 with TRBJ2-1; D could derive from TRBD1 or TRBD2 (5 bases each). The CDR3 loop spans 14 amino acids. Germline CDR1 and CDR2: KGHSH and LQKENI. V shed 4 bases and J shed 7 bases, with 14 bases lying between them.

The chain joins TRBV6-2 or TRBV6-3 to TRBJ2-1; D tentatively reads TRBD1 or TRBD2 (5 bases each). The CDR3 contains 16 residues. Trimming took off 2 bases at V and 1 base at J, with 12 bases between the two ends. Germline V lookup: CDR1 MNHEY, CDR2 SVGEGT. Here the CDR3 reads CASSYRGWGSYNEQFF. The CDR3 nucleotides are TGTGCCAGCAGTTACCGGGGTTGGGGGTCCTACAATGAGCAGTTCTTC.

The sample holds many counts of this clonotype. This chain connects TRBV20-1 to TRBJ2-5; 11 nucleotides line up with TRBD2. V shed 3 bases, J shed 2 bases, and the junction held 5 bases outside the gene matches. From germline, CDR1 is DFQATT and CDR2 SNEGSKA (reference sequence). This CDR3 has 15 residues. The CDR3 bases are TGCAGTGCTAGTCAGACTAGCGGGATGCAAGAGACCCAGTACTTC. Protein product: CSASQTSGMQETQYF.

In its sample, this clonotype was seen many times. The chain links TRBV28 to TRBJ2-7, with 7 bases aligning to TRBD2. Germline V gene lookup returns CDR1 MDHEN and CDR2 SYDVKM. This CDR3 comprises 15 residues. The V gene end was trimmed by 5 bases and the J gene end by 0 bases; junction bases not matched to a gene: 7. CDR3 amino acids: CASSLPASGSYEQYF. DNA for the CDR3: TGTGCCAGCAGTCTCCCGGCTAGCGGCTCCTACGAGCAGTACTTC.

This clonotype was counted ten times or more. The chain couples TRBV7-9 to TRBJ1-1, with D unresolved. The V gene lost 1 base and the J gene lost 5 bases, with 8 bases spanning the gap. The CDR3 runs 13 residues. The V gene's germline CDR1 is SEHNR and CDR2 FQNEAQ (reference sequence). The CDR3 is CASSLESVTEAFF. CDR3 in DNA: TGTGCCAGCAGCTTAGAGAGTGTTACTGAAGCTTTCTTT.

The chain couples TRBV28 to TRBJ2-1; 8 nucleotides match TRBD2. This CDR3 has 15 residues. V shed 7 bases and J 3 bases; nucleotides not matched to a gene: 8. Germline V CDR1 and CDR2: MDHEN, SYDVKM. CDR3 protein: CASIEPGGRYNEQFF. CDR3 DNA: TGTGCCAGCATTGAGCCGGGGGGGCGCTACAATGAGCAGTTCTTC.

This clonotype has ten or more counts. As DNA, the CDR3 is TGCAGTGCTAGAGGGACTAGCGGCTTCTCCTACGAGCAGTACTTC. The encoded protein is CSARGTSGFSYEQYF. This chain uses TRBV20-1 with TRBJ2-7; 10 positions agree with TRBD2. The germline gives CDR1 DFQATT, CDR2 SNEGSKA (reference sequence). The ends lost 1 base at V and 0 bases at J; junction bases unmatched: 3. CDR3 length: 15 residues.

On this clonotype: This sequence may be a read error, since a much larger clone differs from it by one base. The chain is built from TRBV9 and TRBJ2-7, with TRBD2 matching over 10 bases. The CDR3 sequence is 15 residues long. The V gene's germline CDR1 is SGDLS and CDR2 YYNGEE. CDR3 bases: TGTGCCAGCAGCGTAGGGGCTAGCGGGAGCTACGAGCTGTACTTC. It specifies CASSVGASGSYELYF. Full variable domain (missing parts from reference TRBV9 and TRBJ2-7): DSGVTQTPKHLITATGQRVTLRCSPRSGDLSVYWYQQSLDQGLQFLIQYYNGEERAKGNILERFSAQQFPDLHSELNLSSLELGDSALYFCASSVGASGSYELYFGPGTRLTVT.

Many counts were recorded for this clonotype. V usage is TRBV20-1 and J usage is TRBJ2-7; 14 nucleotides line up with TRBD2. Looked up from germline, CDR1 is DFQATT and CDR2 is SNEGSKA (reference sequence). The CDR3 is 16 residues long. The V gene end was trimmed by 6 bases and the J gene end by 1 base; junction bases not matched to a gene: 8. In nucleotides, the CDR3 is TGCAGTGCAGGCGGACTAGCGGGAGGTCTATCCTACGAGCAGTACTTC. This gives the protein CSAGGLAGGLSYEQYF.

Of note for this clonotype: As the CDR3 is not closed by the conserved phenylalanine or tryptophan, this likely results from a read error. CDR3: CASPLGPGASSNQPQHS. Written as DNA, the CDR3 is TGTGCCAGTCCCCTGGGTCCGGGGGCGAGTAGCAATCAGCCCCAGCATTCT. The genes are TRBV19 and TRBJ1-5, with a weak D call TRBD1 (6 bases). The CDR3 consists of 17 residues. Germline CDR1 is LNHDA and CDR2 is SQIVND (reference sequence). Between the trimmed V and J ends, which lost 8 bases and 0 bases, there was a span of 20 bases.